This is a list of T cell receptor beta chains from one sample in a study of blood T cell repertoires in COVID-19. Measured with immunoSEQ multiplex PCR; TCRdb has only the in-frame clones, and not every one. The repertoire includes roughly 220,000 clones, approximately 86% of them detected once, and 3.5% to 4.5% sits in the top ten. The sequencing sample was made of PBMCs or T cells enriched from blood (not recorded which). The source is a woman in her forties with acute COVID-19. Both conserved end residues are part of each CDR3. D genes are given only for firm matches. The size field is filled for only some rows; it gives once, few, many or a size class.

- | TRBJ2-5 | TRBV29-1 | 12 | once | TGCAGCGTTCTCGGACAGAGAGAGACCCAGTACTTC | CSVLGQRETQYF
- | TRBJ2-3 | TRBV15 | 12 | - | TGTGCCACCAGCAGAGGGCTAGATACGCAGTATTTT | CATSRGLDTQYF
TRBD1 | TRBJ1-1 | TRBV15 | 15 | - | TGTGCCACCAAGGGGAGGGGGACAGGACACACTGAAGCTTTCTTT | CATKGRGTGHTEAFF
- | TRBJ1-5 | TRBV7-9 | 14 | - | TGTGCCAGCAGCTCAGGGACTTTCAATCAGCCCCAGCATTTT | CASSSGTFNQPQHF
- | TRBJ1-3 | TRBV6-1 | 14 | once | TGTGCCAGCAGTGAGGGGGGCTCTGGAAACACCATATATTTT | CASSEGGSGNTIYF
TRBD1 | TRBJ1-6 | TRBV18 | 15 | - | TGTGCCAGCTCACCCGGACAGGGCGAAATTTCACCCCTCCACTTT | CASSPGQGEISPLHF
- | TRBJ1-2 | TRBV28 | 15 | - | TGTGCCAGCAGTTTATGGGGAGAGAGTAACTATGGCTACACCTTC | CASSLWGESNYGYTF
- | TRBJ2-2 | TRBV24-1 | 16 | few | TGTGCCACCAGTGATTTTGGGCCCGGGAGCACCGGGGAGCTGTTTTTT | CATSDFGPGSTGELFF
TRBD2 | TRBJ2-1 | TRBV5-6 | 15 | - | TGTGCCAGCAGCCTACTAGCGGGAGTCTTCCATGAGCAGTTCTTC | CASSLLAGVFHEQFF
- | TRBJ2-3 | TRBV7-8 | 15 | - | TGTGCCAGCATCCCAGCGGACAGAGCCACAGATACGCAGTATTTT | CASIPADRATDTQYF
- | TRBJ2-3 | TRBV5-5 | 16 | - | TGTGCCAGCAGCTTGGGTGGCAACGCGGGCACAGATACGCAGTATTTT | CASSLGGNAGTDTQYF
- | TRBJ2-6 | TRBV7-2 | 14 | - | TGTGCCAGCAGCTTAAATATGGGGAGCAACGTCCTGACTTTC | CASSLNMGSNVLTF
TRBD2 | TRBJ2-1 | TRBV29-1 | 18 | - | TGCAGCGGGGAGCGCGGACTAGCGGGAAAGGGTTCCTACAATGAGCAGTTCTTC | CSGERGLAGKGSYNEQFF
TRBD1 | TRBJ1-5 | TRBV27 | 15 | - | TGTGCCAGCAGTTTATTTGGGACAGGGAGGCAGCCCCAGCATTTT | CASSLFGTGRQPQHF
TRBD2 | TRBJ2-1 | TRBV7-6 | 16 | - | TGTGCCAGCAGCTTAGTGGCGAGCGGGGGATACAATGAGCAGTTCTTC | CASSLVASGGYNEQFF
TRBD1 | TRBJ2-1 | TRBV7-2 | 14 | few | TGTGCCAGCATCCGCGACAGGGGGGACAATGAGCAGTTCTTC | CASIRDRGDNEQFF
- | TRBJ2-1 | TRBV19 | 15 | - | TGTGCCAGTAGTATCTCGCGGTTAGGCGCCAATGAGCAGTTCTTC | CASSISRLGANEQFF
- | TRBJ2-1 | TRBV19 | 17 | - | TGTGCCAGTAGTAATTGGGCTACTAGCCTCCTATACAATGAGCAGTTCTTC | CASSNWATSLLYNEQFF
TRBD1 | TRBJ1-2 | TRBV27 | 17 | - | TGTGCCAGCAGTCAATCGGGTATAGCAGGGGGCGCCGGAGGCTACACCTTC | CASSQSGIAGGAGGYTF
- | TRBJ2-2 | TRBV7-9 | 14 | - | TGTGCCAGCAGCTTAGGGACATACACCGGGGAGCTGTTTTTT | CASSLGTYTGELFF
TRBD2 | TRBJ2-5 | TRBV9 | 16 | - | TGTGCCAGCAGCTCAGCTGCGGGGGGCGCGGGGGAGACCCAGTACTTC | CASSSAAGGAGETQYF
- | TRBJ1-1 | TRBV28 | 12 | - | TGTGCCAGCAGCATGGGAGGCACTGAAGCTTTCTTT | CASSMGGTEAFF
TRBD2 | TRBJ2-1 | TRBV20-1 | 15 | - | TGCAGTGCTAGTCTCCTAGCGGGAGGGGTCAATGAGCAGTTCTTC | CSASLLAGGVNEQFF
- | TRBJ2-1 | TRBV28 | 11 | - | TGTGCCAGCAGTTTAGAGCGGGAGCAGTTCTTC | CASSLEREQFF
- | TRBJ1-2 | TRBV5-1 | 20 | - | TGCGCCAGCAGCTTGGTGGTTCCCGGTTGGGTTGACGGGACTAACTATGGCTACACCTTC | CASSLVVPGWVDGTNYGYTF
TRBD2 | TRBJ2-6 | TRBV15 | 19 | - | TGTGCCACCAGCAGAGGCCTAGCGGGAGGGAACTCTGGGGCCAACGTCCTGACTTTC | CATSRGLAGGNSGANVLTF
TRBD2 | TRBJ2-3 | TRBV5-1 | 17 | - | TGCGCCAGCAGCTTGCGGTATAGCGGGAGTCCTACAGATACGCAGTATTTT | CASSLRYSGSPTDTQYF
- | TRBJ1-2 | TRBV7-3 | 13 | - | TGTGCCAGCAGTAGCGGACCTCAGGGTGGCTACACCTTC | CASSSGPQGGYTF
- | TRBJ2-3 | TRBV10-3 | 18 | - | TGTGCCATCAGTGATATTCCGACGGCGGGAAGACACACAGATACGCAGTATTTT | CAISDIPTAGRHTDTQYF
- | TRBJ1-1 | TRBV13 | 14 | - | TGTGCCAGCAGCTTCAGTATAATGAACACTGAAGCTTTCTTT | CASSFSIMNTEAFF
- | TRBJ2-3 | TRBV29-1 | 16 | - | TGCAGCGTTGAAGAGTACGCGGGCTCTCCCCCAGATACGCAGTATTTT | CSVEEYAGSPPDTQYF
- | TRBJ1-1 | TRBV5-1 | 11 | - | TGCGCCTCCAAAATTGACACTGAAGCTTTCTTT | CASKIDTEAFF
TRBD2 | TRBJ2-7 | TRBV7-8 | 18 | - | TGTGCCAGCAGCTTAGCAATAGCGGGAGGGCAATTCTCCTACGAGCAGTACTTC | CASSLAIAGGQFSYEQYF
TRBD2 | TRBJ2-2 | TRBV6-5 | 15 | - | TGTGCCAGCAGCCAGACTAGCGGGAGCGCCGGGGAGCTGTTTTTT | CASSQTSGSAGELFF
TRBD2 | TRBJ2-3 | TRBV4-2 | 21 | - | TGTGCCAGCAGCCAAGAGCCCCCGGGGACTAGCGGGAGGGCCTTCACAGATACGCAGTATTTT | CASSQEPPGTSGRAFTDTQYF
- | TRBJ2-7 | TRBV7-2 | 13 | - | TGTGCCAGCAGCTTAGGGGGCCCTAGACGGCAGTACTTC | CASSLGGPRRQYF
- | TRBJ2-4 | TRBV3-1/TRBV3-2 | 15 | - | TGTGCCAGCAGTCATCTGGTAGGGGCAGAAAACATTCAGTACTTC | CASSHLVGAENIQYF
- | TRBJ1-5 | TRBV28 | 14 | - | TGTGCCAGCAGTTTGGGGGGTTATAATCAGCCCCAGCATTTT | CASSLGGYNQPQHF
- | TRBJ1-5 | TRBV4-2 | 15 | - | TGTGCCAGCAGCCAGGACGGGGTTAGCAATCAGCCCCAGCATTTT | CASSQDGVSNQPQHF
TRBD1 | TRBJ1-1 | TRBV7-3 | 14 | - | TGTGCCAGCAGCCCGTCGTTAGGACAGGATGAAGCTTTCTTT | CASSPSLGQDEAFF
TRBD1 | TRBJ2-1 | TRBV24-1 | 17 | once | TGTGCCACCAGTGATTTTCAGGGGGCGGGATATGAGAATGAGCAGTTCTTC | CATSDFQGAGYENEQFF
- | TRBJ2-1 | TRBV24-1 | 16 | - | TGTGCCACCAGTGATTTGTCCGGGGGAGTTATCAATGAGCAGTTCTTC | CATSDLSGGVINEQFF
- | TRBJ2-5 | TRBV14 | 12 | - | TGTGCCAGCAGCCGAAGTGGGCAGACCCAGTACTTC | CASSRSGQTQYF
TRBD1 | TRBJ2-1 | TRBV3-1/TRBV3-2 | 15 | - | TGTGCCAGCAGCCCTGACAGGGACTCCTACAATGAGCAGTTCTTC | CASSPDRDSYNEQFF
- | TRBJ2-4 | TRBV19 | 14 | - | TGTGCCAGTAGTATTGGGGCCTCCAAAAACATTCAGTACTTC | CASSIGASKNIQYF
- | TRBJ1-2 | TRBV9 | 13 | - | TGTGCCAGCAATGACGGGGGTAACTATGGCTACACCTTC | CASNDGGNYGYTF
TRBD2 | TRBJ2-2 | TRBV24-1 | 15 | - | TGTGCCACCAGCAAGACTAGCGGCAACACCGGGGAGCTGTTTTTT | CATSKTSGNTGELFF
- | TRBJ1-2 | TRBV28 | 15 | - | TGTGCCAGCAGTGCCTCCTATCTTTCTAACTATGGCTACACCTTC | CASSASYLSNYGYTF
- | TRBJ1-2 | TRBV28 | 18 | - | TGTGCCAGCAGTCTAAACCCAGCCCAGACGACAGATAACTATGGCTACACCTTC | CASSLNPAQTTDNYGYTF
- | TRBJ2-2 | TRBV4-1 | 16 | - | TGCGCCAGCAGCCCCCTCGGGGGGCTTAACACCGGGGAGCTGTTTTTT | CASSPLGGLNTGELFF
TRBD1 | TRBJ1-2 | TRBV6-5 | 12 | - | TGTGCCAGCAGTTCAGGGGGCGATGGCTACACCTTC | CASSSGGDGYTF
- | TRBJ2-2 | TRBV6-1 | 16 | - | TGTGCCAGCAGTGAAGGGAGGTCGTTGAACACCGGGGAGCTGTTTTTT | CASSEGRSLNTGELFF
- | TRBJ2-5 | TRBV6-5 | 14 | - | TGTGCCAGCAGACCAACAGGGCACCAAGAGACCCAGTACTTC | CASRPTGHQETQYF
- | TRBJ1-2 | TRBV28 | 14 | - | TGTGCCAGCCCCTTGGGAGCGCGGGACTATGGCTACACCTTC | CASPLGARDYGYTF
- | TRBJ2-2 | TRBV5-1 | 16 | once | TGCGCCAGCAGCCCGATGGCGGGGCCGAACACCGGGGAGCTGTTTTTT | CASSPMAGPNTGELFF
- | TRBJ1-5 | TRBV2 | 14 | - | TGTGCCAGCAGTGAGGAACGGGTAGGACAGCCCCAGCATTTT | CASSEERVGQPQHF